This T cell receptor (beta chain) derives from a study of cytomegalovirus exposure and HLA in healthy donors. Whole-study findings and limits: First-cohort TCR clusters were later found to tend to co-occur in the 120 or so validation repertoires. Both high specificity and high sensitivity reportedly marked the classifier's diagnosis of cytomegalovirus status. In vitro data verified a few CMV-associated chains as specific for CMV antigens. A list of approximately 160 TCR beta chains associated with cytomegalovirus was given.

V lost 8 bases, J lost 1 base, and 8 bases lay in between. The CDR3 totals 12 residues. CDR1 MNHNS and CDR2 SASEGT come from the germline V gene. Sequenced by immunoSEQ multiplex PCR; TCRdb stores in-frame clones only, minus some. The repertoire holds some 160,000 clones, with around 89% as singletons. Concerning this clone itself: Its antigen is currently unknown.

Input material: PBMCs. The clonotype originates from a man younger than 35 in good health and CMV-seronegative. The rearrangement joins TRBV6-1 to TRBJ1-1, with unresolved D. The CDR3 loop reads CASDSGNTEAFF. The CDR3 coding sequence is TGTGCCAGCGACTCGGGGAACACTGAAGCTTTCTTT.